The 2 T cell receptor beta chains presented below share a single source sample, sequenced in a study of cytotoxic CD8 clonotypes in ibrutinib-treated CLL. This table comes from immunoSEQ multiplex PCR, and its TCRdb copy is limited to in-frame clones, with some not included. This table has 130,000 to 150,000 clones, roughly three quarters appearing once. Material: PBMCs, obtained after 12 months of ibrutinib treatment. The receptors were gathered from a human donor with chronic lymphocytic leukemia.

About this clone: Its ends do not fully match the called genes, so a read error is possible. The chain has TRBV5-1 and TRBJ2-7; D gene unclear. The CDR3 consists of 13 residues. Germline V gives CDR1 SGHRS, CDR2 YFSETQ. The CDR3 DNA reads TGCGCCAGCGGCTTTGGCCAGTCCAGCGAGCAGTACTTC. Protein product: CASGFGQSSEQYF.

This clone was found a few times. The V gene is TRBV18, the J gene TRBJ1-3; 7 bases match TRBD1. Germline CDR1 and CDR2: KGHSH and LQKENI. The CDR3 sequence is 15 residues long. With V trimmed by 2 bases and J by 4 bases, 5 bases remained unmatched. CDR3 nucleotides: TGTGCCAGCTCACCAGCGGGACAGATGGGAAACACCATATATTTT. Its translation: CASSPAGQMGNTIYF.